This T cell receptor beta chain was sequenced during a study of T cells in Graves' hyperthyroidism and ophthalmopathy. Background on the study: At initial diagnosis, before any treatment had begun, peripheral blood was obtained.

Germline-derived CDR1 and CDR2 are GTSNPN and SVGIG (reference sequence). V lost 0 bases and J lost 1, with 10 bases in between. The CDR3 is made up of 14 amino acids. This clonotype has a handful of counts. TCR beta CDR3 regions were amplified from RNA transcripts. The primer set for the first-round RT-PCR of the TCR CDR3 was HTBI. TCRdb re-called the multiplex PCR reads through MiXCR, storing one row per CDR3 protein. The sample comprises about half a million distinct CDR3 sequences, approximately 24% of which are singletons, and roughly 12% rests with the top ten. Ophthalmopathy patients showed a Clinical Activity Score of at least 3, NOSPECS grade of at least 4 and duration under 3 months.

The sequenced material came from blood. The receptor's source is a woman aged 25 to 39 with Graves' ophthalmopathy. The chain is built from TRBV30 and TRBJ2-7; D gene ambiguous. CDR3 DNA sequence: TGTGCCTGGAGTGTAAACGTCGGTTCCTACGAGCAGTACTTC. Its translation: CAWSVNVGSYEQYF. Looking up the rest from reference TRBV30 and TRBJ2-7 gives the full variable domain: SQTIHQWPATLVQPVGSPLSLECTVEGTSNPNLYWYRQAAGRGLQLLFYSVGIGQISSEVPQNLSASRPQDRQFILSSKKLLLSDSGFYLCAWSVNVGSYEQYFGPGTRLTVT.